This T cell receptor (beta chain) was documented in a study of beta chain features in type 1 diabetes. The CDR3 extends over 15 amino acids. Looked up from germline, CDR1 is SGHTA and CDR2 is FQGNSA. V was pared by 3 bases and J by 2 bases, with 4 bases of the junction left unmatched. Investigators reverse transcribed all isolated RNA, so they sequenced expressed TCRB transcripts. Profiling relied on immunoSEQ multiplex PCR, and the TCRdb table lists in-frame clones only, not all of them. Of under 450,000 clones in the sample, more than 11% were seen once. The TCR sequence derives from a man younger than 40 in good health. Sequencing was carried out using naive CD4+ T cells from blood. This sequence joins TRBV7-2 and TRBJ1-5, with 7 bases identical to TRBD1. The DNA of the CDR3 is TGTGCCAGCAGCTTTGGACAGGCCGGCAATCAGCCCCAGCATTTT. Its translation: CASSFGQAGNQPQHF. Full variable domain (missing parts from reference TRBV7-2 and TRBJ1-5): GAGVSQSPSNKVTEKGKDVELRCDPISGHTALYWYRQSLGQGLEFLIYFQGNSAPDKSGLPSDRFSAERTGGSVSTLTIQRTQQEDSAVYLCASSFGQAGNQPQHFGDGTRLSIL.